The 31 T cell receptor beta chains reported below all come from one sample, sequenced in a study of metastatic and nonmetastatic thyroid tumors. Nobody among the patients had been given any treatment before thyroid surgery. Through MiXCR, TCRdb re-clonotyped the PCR reads. Of 64,000 or so clones in the sample, under 20% are singletons; the top ten hold just under 9.5%. Sequencing used blood. These receptor sequences come from a male donor with papillary thyroid cancer or a benign thyroid nodule (not recorded which). Some clones in this sample may be carry-over from other donors' samples.

This clone came up a few times. A much larger clone lies one base from this, so it may be a read error. The chain recombines TRBV10-3 with TRBJ2-7; D assignment may be TRBD1 or TRBD2 (5 bases each). The CDR3 loop spans 14 amino acids. Germline V gene data show CDR1 as ENHRY and CDR2 as SYGVKD. The CDR3: CAIIESPPGSEQYF. For the CDR3, the DNA is TGTGCCATCATTGAGTCACCCCCAGGGAGCGAGCAGTACTTC.

Note on this clone: Germline is not matched at one junction end, which may reflect a read error. The chain carries TRBV6-1 and TRBJ2-3; 7 nucleotides match TRBD2. CDR3 size: 16 residues. Germline V gene sequence: CDR1 MNHNS, CDR2 SASEGT. CDR3 sequence (DNA): TGTGCCAGCAGGGACGCGGAGCGGGGCATCACAGATACGCGGTATTTT. Its translation is CASRDAERGITDTRYF.

There are many counts of this clone. The J gene is TRBJ1-5, the V gene TRBV2; 8 bases match TRBD1. Germline CDR1 reads SNHLY; CDR2 reads FYNNEI. The V and J ends lost 4 bases and 3 bases, in that order; junction bases with no gene match: 2. The CDR3 spans 14 residues. DNA of the CDR3: TGTGCCAGCAGTGGGACAGGGTACAATCAGCCCCAGCATTTT. It specifies CASSGTGYNQPQHF.

This clone was observed a handful of times. A much larger clone differs from this one at a single base, so this may be a read error. The chain carries TRBV6-1 and TRBJ2-1, with D possibly matching TRBD1 (6 bases). This CDR3 spans 14 amino acids. Germline loops: CDR1 MNHNS, CDR2 SASEGT. V was trimmed by 6 bases and J by 7 bases, leaving 16 bases between them. CDR3 loop: CASSRQVTVNEQFF. CDR3 DNA: TGTGCCAGCAGCCGACAGGTGACAGTGAATGAGCAGTTCTTC.

This clone has ten or more counts. The V gene is TRBV2, the J gene TRBJ2-1; maybe TRBD2 (5 bases). Trimming took off 4 bases at V and 2 bases at J, with 18 bases between the two ends. The CDR3 consists of 17 residues. Germline loops: CDR1 SNHLY, CDR2 FYNNEI. This chain's CDR3 is CASSGLHSGITYNEQFF. The CDR3 DNA sequence: TGTGCCAGCAGTGGACTACATTCCGGGATAACCTACAATGAGCAGTTCTTC. Together with reference TRBV2 and TRBJ2-1, the CDR3 gives the full variable domain: EPEVTQTPSHQVTQMGQEVILRCVPISNHLYFYWYRQILGQKVEFLVSFYNNEISEKSEIFDDQFSVERPDGSNFTLKIRSTKLEDSAMYFCASSGLHSGITYNEQFFGPGTRLTVL.

This clone turned up a few times. V usage is TRBV6-1 and J usage is TRBJ2-3; 7 positions agree with TRBD1. Trimming cost V 5 bases and J 2 bases; bases outside gene matches: 7. Germline V gene sequence: CDR1 MNHNS, CDR2 SASEGT. This CDR3 is built from 15 residues. CDR3 DNA sequence: TGTGCCAGCAGTAAGTGGGACAGTCCCACAGATACGCAGTATTTT. Translated: CASSKWDSPTDTQYF.

The CDR3 sequence: CASRVGSDTQYF. The CDR3 nucleotides read TGTGCCAGCAGGGTGGGGTCAGATACGCAGTATTTT. The chain uses TRBV6-1 and TRBJ2-3; no clear D gene. Per the germline V gene, CDR1 is MNHNS and CDR2 is SASEGT. The CDR3 totals 12 residues. Deletions cut 6 bases from V and 4 bases from J, with 8 bases between.

This clone was counted many times. The chain employs TRBV4-2 and TRBJ2-3; 13 bases are a match to TRBD2. Germline loops: CDR1 LGHNA, CDR2 YNFKEQ. The CDR3 length is 18 residues. The V and J ends lost 4 bases and 2 bases, in that order; junction bases with no gene match: 9. The CDR3 bases are TGTGCCAGCAGCCCAGGACTAGCGGGGGAACTCATCACAGATACGCAGTATTTT. Protein sequence: CASSPGLAGELITDTQYF.

In its sample, this clone was seen many times. This sequence joins TRBV12-3 or TRBV12-4 and TRBJ1-2, with 8 positions matching TRBD1. V lost 8 bases to trimming and J lost 4 bases; unmatched junction nucleotides: 6. The CDR3 contains 13 residues. CDR3: CASADRVVYGYTF. CDR3 bases: TGTGCCAGCGCGGACAGGGTAGTCTATGGCTACACCTTC.

This clone was seen ten or more times. The chain has TRBV15 and TRBJ1-3; TRBD1 might be the D (5 bases). The germline V gene has CDR1 LNHNV and CDR2 YYDKDF (reference sequence). V was pared by 1 base and J by 2 bases, with 9 bases between. The CDR3 sequence is 15 residues long. CDR3 amino acids: CATSRGRDPGNTIYF. As DNA, the CDR3 is TGTGCCACCAGCAGAGGACGGGACCCTGGAAACACCATATATTTT.

This clone was counted many times. This chain connects TRBV11-2 to TRBJ1-1, with D possibly TRBD1 on 6 matching bases. This CDR3 has 15 residues. V dropped 5 bases and J dropped 7 bases, with 20 bases sitting between them. Germline loops: CDR1 SGHAT, CDR2 FQNNGV. The CDR3 is CASSQVPGRGSEAFF. The DNA of the CDR3 is TGTGCCAGCAGCCAGGTCCCCGGGAGGGGGAGTGAAGCTTTCTTT.

This clone occurred many times. The rearrangement uses TRBV19 and TRBJ2-7, with TRBD2 matching 10 bases. Trimming removed 3 bases from V and 4 bases from J; junction bases left unmatched: 6. The germline gives CDR1 LNHDA, CDR2 SQIVND (reference sequence). The CDR3 contains 15 residues. CDR3 sequence reads: CASSIGASGGYEQYF. In nucleotides, the CDR3 is TGTGCCAGTAGTATCGGGGCTAGCGGGGGTTACGAGCAGTACTTC.

This clone occurred many times. V is TRBV20-1 and J is TRBJ2-7; 7 nucleotides match TRBD1. Germline CDR1 is DFQATT and CDR2 is SNEGSKA (reference sequence). This CDR3 comprises 14 residues. J lost 6 bases, V lost 1 base, and 9 bases had no gene match. The CDR3 region is CSARGQTGAAEQYV. DNA of the CDR3: TGCAGTGCTAGAGGCCAAACAGGGGCGGCCGAGCAGTACGTC.

This clone was picked up many times. The rearrangement uses TRBV6-2 or TRBV6-3 and TRBJ1-4; 9 bases line up with TRBD1. Germline CDR1 and CDR2: MNHEY and SVGEGT. This CDR3 region has 17 residues. The junction had 8 bases not matched to a gene; V was cut back by 5 bases and J by 1 base. The CDR3: CASSPHNRGRTNEKLFF. Here the CDR3 DNA reads TGTGCCAGCAGTCCACATAACAGGGGGCGAACTAATGAAAAACTGTTTTTT.

This clone was seen a few times. This may be a read error, as it is one base from a much larger clone. This sequence joins TRBV7-8 and TRBJ2-3; a weak D match, TRBD2 (5 bases). This CDR3 region has 16 residues. V lost 7 bases and J 1 base, leaving 18 bases between the germline ends. The germline gives CDR1 SGHVS, CDR2 FQNEAQ. The CDR3 region has the DNA TGTGCCAGCACCTATCAGACTATCGGGGGCACAGATACGCAGTATTTT. This codes for CASTYQTIGGTDTQYF.

This clone has a count of ten or more. CDR3 nucleotide sequence: TGTGCCAGTAGGCCGGGACAGGGAAATTCACCCCTCCACTTT. Protein product: CASRPGQGNSPLHF. The chain recombines TRBV19 with TRBJ1-6; 9 nucleotides match TRBD1. Trimming removed 6 bases from V and 7 bases from J; junction bases left unmatched: 4. The germline gives CDR1 LNHDA, CDR2 SQIVND (reference sequence). The CDR3 spans 14 residues. The full variable domain, completed using reference TRBV19 and TRBJ1-6, is DGGITQSPKYLFRKEGQNVTLSCEQNLNHDAMYWYRQDPGQGLRLIYYSQIVNDFQKGDIAEGYSVSREKKESFPLTVTSAQKNPTAFYLCASRPGQGNSPLHFGNGTRLTVT.

This clone was picked up a small number of times. This chain joins TRBV28 and TRBJ1-4; 9 nucleotides match TRBD1. The germline V gene has CDR1 MDHEN and CDR2 SYDVKM. J was trimmed by 7 bases and V by 3 bases; bases with no gene match: 3. This CDR3 spans 14 amino acids. Written as DNA, the CDR3 is TGTGCCAGCAGTTTTGGGACAGGGATTGAAAAACTGTTTTTT. It specifies CASSFGTGIEKLFF.

Concerning this clone: A much larger clone differs by one base, so this may be a read error. In DNA form, the CDR3 reads TGTGCCAGCAGCTCTTTTGTCCACAATGAGCAGTTCTTC. Encoded protein: CASSSFVHNEQFF. The chain couples TRBV7-3 to TRBJ2-1; D unclear. CDR3 size: 13 residues. Germline assignment: CDR1 SGHTA and CDR2 FQGTGA. With 4 bases removed from V and 5 bases from J, the gap between germline ends came to 9 bases. Looking up the rest from reference TRBV7-3 and TRBJ2-1 gives the full variable domain: GAGVSQTPSNKVTEKGKYVELRCDPISGHTALYWYRQSLGQGPEFLIYFQGTGAADDSGLPNDRFFAVRPEGSVSTLKIQRTERGDSAVYLCASSSFVHNEQFFGPGTRLTVL.

Of note for this clone: A much larger clone is a single base away; this may be a read error. The DNA of the CDR3 is TGCAGTACTAGAGTCAGGGGTCGGGAGACCCAGTACTTC. Residues: CSTRVRGRETQYF. V is TRBV20-1 and J is TRBJ2-5; the D gene is possibly TRBD1 (6 bases). In germline, CDR1 is DFQATT, CDR2 SNEGSKA (reference sequence). The CDR3 covers 13 residues.

This clone appeared a few times. The chain combines TRBV5-6 with TRBJ1-2, with D possibly TRBD1 on 5 matching bases. Germline V CDR1 and CDR2: SGHDT, YYEEEE. The CDR3 runs to 16 residues. V was shortened by 0 bases and J by 4 bases, with 16 bases between the two germline ends. CDR3 sequence reads: CASSLEFARVFYGYTF. The CDR3 coding sequence is TGTGCCAGCAGCTTGGAGTTCGCCAGGGTTTTCTATGGCTACACCTTC.

This clone is medium-sized (0.01 to 0.1%). The chain combines TRBV10-1 with TRBJ2-1; 13 bases fit TRBD2. This CDR3 is 16 amino acids long. Germline lookup yields CDR1 WNHNN and CDR2 SYGVQD (reference sequence). V shed 4 bases and J 6 bases; nucleotides not matched to a gene: 6. The CDR3, as DNA: TGCGCCAGCAGTGGCGGGACTAGCGGGGTTATCAATGAGCAGTTCTTC. This translates into CASSGGTSGVINEQFF.

This clone was seen many times. This chain connects TRBV7-3 to TRBJ2-7, with 7 bases lining up with TRBD1. The CDR3 is made up of 15 amino acids. With 5 bases clipped from V and 0 bases from J, the junction kept 7 bases outside the gene matches. Germline CDR1 and CDR2: SGHTA and FQGTGA. Written as DNA, the CDR3 is TGTGCCAGCAGCATCGTCCGGGACAGCTCCTACGAGCAGTACGTC. Translating gives CASSIVRDSSYEQYV.

The chain recombines TRBV7-3 with TRBJ2-1; D is unresolved. The CDR3 is made up of 15 amino acids. V was shortened by 0 bases and J by 3 bases, with 9 bases between the two germline ends. CDR1 is SGHTA and CDR2 is FQGTGA in the germline V gene. In nucleotides, the CDR3 is TGTGCCAGCAGCTTAACGTTCTTAGGCTACAATGAGCAGTTCTTC. This codes for CASSLTFLGYNEQFF.

Points on this clone: A read error may explain this, as a much larger clone is one base away. Different DNA sequences within this sample yield the same CDR3. CDR3 nucleotides: TGTGCCAGCAGCCGGGGGGCAGATACTCAGTATTTT. This sequence encodes CASSRGADTQYF. The rearrangement links TRBV3-1 to TRBJ2-3; perhaps D is TRBD1 or TRBD2 (6 bases each). CDR1 LGHDT and CDR2 YNNKEL come from the germline V gene (reference sequence). This CDR3 spans 12 amino acids.

This clone was observed many times. The chain is built from TRBV24-1 and TRBJ2-1; D call uncertain. The germline gives CDR1 KGHDR, CDR2 SFDVKD. V was clipped by 3 bases and J by 1 base, with 9 bases between them. The CDR3 extends over 15 amino acids. DNA for the CDR3: TGTGCCACCAGTGATCCCGGTGGTTCCTACAATGAGCAGTTCTTC. It translates to CATSDPGGSYNEQFF.

The J gene is TRBJ2-3, the V gene TRBV4-1; the match to TRBD2 covers 13 bases. Germline assignment: CDR1 MGHRA and CDR2 YSYEKL. J lost 0 bases, V lost 5 bases, and 5 bases had no gene match. The CDR3 runs to 17 residues. In DNA form, the CDR3 reads TGCGCCAGCAGCGGACTAGCGGGAGTAGTTAGCACAGATACGCAGTATTTT. Protein product: CASSGLAGVVSTDTQYF.

This clone was recorded at least ten times. The chain combines TRBV5-1 with TRBJ1-5; D is perhaps TRBD1 (5 bases). This CDR3 has 14 amino acids. CDR1 is SGHRS and CDR2 is YFSETQ in the germline V gene. Between the trimmed V and J ends, which lost 4 bases and 0 bases, there was a span of 8 bases. The CDR3 DNA is TGCGCCAGCAGCCCCGACAGTAGCAATCAGCCCCAGCATTTT. Protein product: CASSPDSSNQPQHF.

This clone has at least ten counts. The chain carries TRBV6-2 or TRBV6-3 and TRBJ1-1, with D perhaps matching TRBD1 (5 bases). Germline CDR1 reads MNHEY; CDR2 reads SVGEGT. This CDR3 has 15 amino acids. Trimming took 2 bases from V and 4 from J, leaving 14 bases between them. The chain's CDR3 is CASSYTDDSSTEAFF. The DNA of the CDR3 is TGTGCCAGCAGTTACACTGACGACAGTAGCACTGAAGCTTTCTTT.

This clone was counted between two and nine times. Its ends do not fully match the called genes, so a read error is possible. This chain joins TRBV6-1 and TRBJ1-3; D gene uncertain. The germline V gene has CDR1 MNHNS and CDR2 SASEGT. The CDR3 is 15 residues long. CDR3 region: CASSRAIGTGNTIYF. The CDR3 region has the DNA TGTGCCAGCAGTAGGGCTATCGGCACTGGGAACACCATATATTTT.

This clone was picked up many times. The chain is built from TRBV7-2 and TRBJ2-3; no reliable D call. V shed 3 bases and J shed 3 bases, with 13 bases lying between them. The CDR3 sequence is 15 residues long. The germline V gene encodes CDR1 SGHTA and CDR2 FQGNSA. CDR3 region: CASSFGFEWTDTQYF. The CDR3 nucleotides are TGTGCCAGCAGCTTTGGTTTTGAGTGGACAGATACGCAGTATTTT.

With respect to this clone: A much larger clone differs from this one at a single base, so this may be a read error. The same CDR3 can be traced to other DNA sequences in this sample. The chain has TRBV5-6 and TRBJ1-2; weak D call: TRBD1 (6 bases). This CDR3 contains 13 residues. Trimming took 3 bases from V and 3 from J, leaving 9 bases between them. Germline lookup yields CDR1 SGHDT and CDR2 YYEEEE. CDR3 residues: CASSSTGYYGYTF. The CDR3 nucleotides read TGTGCCAGCAGCTCGACAGGTTACTATGGCTACACCTTC.